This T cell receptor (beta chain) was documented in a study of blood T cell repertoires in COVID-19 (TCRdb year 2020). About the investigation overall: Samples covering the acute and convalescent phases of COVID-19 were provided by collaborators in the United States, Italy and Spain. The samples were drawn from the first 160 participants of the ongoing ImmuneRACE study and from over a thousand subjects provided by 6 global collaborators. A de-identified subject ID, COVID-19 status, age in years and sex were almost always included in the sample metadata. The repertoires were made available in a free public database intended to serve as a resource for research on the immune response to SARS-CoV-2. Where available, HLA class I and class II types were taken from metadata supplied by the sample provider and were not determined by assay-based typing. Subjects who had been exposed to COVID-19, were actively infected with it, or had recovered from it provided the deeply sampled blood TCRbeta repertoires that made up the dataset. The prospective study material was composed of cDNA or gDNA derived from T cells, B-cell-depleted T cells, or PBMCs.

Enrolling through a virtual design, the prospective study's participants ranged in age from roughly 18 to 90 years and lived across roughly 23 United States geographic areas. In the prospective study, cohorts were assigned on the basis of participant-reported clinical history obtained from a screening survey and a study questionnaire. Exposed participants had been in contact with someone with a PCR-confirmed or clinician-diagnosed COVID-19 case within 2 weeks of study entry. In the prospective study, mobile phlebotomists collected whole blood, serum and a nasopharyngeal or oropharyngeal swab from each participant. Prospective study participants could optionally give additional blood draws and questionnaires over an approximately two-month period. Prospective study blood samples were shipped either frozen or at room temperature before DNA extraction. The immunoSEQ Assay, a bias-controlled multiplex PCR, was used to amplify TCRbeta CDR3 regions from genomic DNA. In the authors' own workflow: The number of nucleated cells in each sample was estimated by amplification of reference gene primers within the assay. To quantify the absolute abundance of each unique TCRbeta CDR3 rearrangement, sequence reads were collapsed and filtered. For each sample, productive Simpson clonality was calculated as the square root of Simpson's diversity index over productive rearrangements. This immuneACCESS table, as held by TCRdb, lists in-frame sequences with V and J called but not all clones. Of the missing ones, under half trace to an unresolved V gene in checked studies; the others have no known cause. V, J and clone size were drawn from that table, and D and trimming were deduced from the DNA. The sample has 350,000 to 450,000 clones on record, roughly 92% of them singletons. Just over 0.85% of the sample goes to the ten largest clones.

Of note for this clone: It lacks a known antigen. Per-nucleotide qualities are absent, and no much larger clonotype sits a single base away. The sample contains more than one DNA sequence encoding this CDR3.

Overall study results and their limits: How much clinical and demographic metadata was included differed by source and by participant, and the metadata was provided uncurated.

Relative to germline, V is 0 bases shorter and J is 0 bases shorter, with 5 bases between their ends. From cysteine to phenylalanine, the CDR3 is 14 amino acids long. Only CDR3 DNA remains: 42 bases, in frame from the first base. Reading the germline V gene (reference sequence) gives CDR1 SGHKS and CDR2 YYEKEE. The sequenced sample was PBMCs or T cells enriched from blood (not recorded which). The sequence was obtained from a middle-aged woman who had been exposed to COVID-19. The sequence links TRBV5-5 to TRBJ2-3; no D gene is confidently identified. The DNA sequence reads TGTGCCAGCAGCTTGGACGGGAGCACAGATACGCAGTATTTT. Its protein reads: CASSLDGSTDTQYF. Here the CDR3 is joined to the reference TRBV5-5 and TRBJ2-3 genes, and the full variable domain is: DAGVTQSPTHLIKTRGQQVTLRCSPISGHKSVSWYQQVLGQGPQFIFQYYEKEERGRGNFPDRFSARQFPNYSSELNVNALLLGDSALYLCASSLDGSTDTQYFGPGTRLTVL.